One sample yielded the 14 T cell receptor beta chains listed below, sequenced in a study of T cells in Graves' hyperthyroidism and ophthalmopathy. Researchers took RNA transcripts and amplified the TCR beta CDR3 regions from them. HTBI primers were employed in a first-round RT-PCR of the TCR CDR3. TCRdb re-called the multiplex PCR reads through MiXCR, storing one row per CDR3 protein. The data show hundreds of thousands of distinct CDR3 sequences, under 20% seen once. The source material was blood. The receptors derive from a woman aged 45-65 years with Graves' hyperthyroidism that later progressed to Graves' ophthalmopathy.

The chain is built from TRBV19 and TRBJ1-5; no firm D call. V shed 4 bases and J shed 2 bases, with 9 bases lying between them. CDR3 length: 14 amino acids. Germline V gene data show CDR1 as LNHDA and CDR2 as SQIVND (reference sequence). As DNA, the CDR3 is TGTGCCAGTAGTAAGGCCTTTGGCAATCAGCCCCAGCATTTT. The encoded protein is CASSKAFGNQPQHF.

Ten or more counts support this clonotype. The chain couples TRBV5-1 to TRBJ2-4; D ambiguous. This CDR3 spans 15 amino acids. Between the trimmed V and J ends, which lost 4 bases and 0 bases, there was a span of 11 bases. The germline V gene has CDR1 SGHRS and CDR2 YFSETQ. As DNA, the CDR3 is TGCGCCAGCAGCGACCGGGTTCCAGCCAAAAACATTCAGTACTTC. Amino acids: CASSDRVPAKNIQYF.

The chain has TRBV27 and TRBJ2-1; 7 bases are a match to TRBD1. J gave up 4 bases and V 6 bases, and 6 bases lay outside the gene matches. The CDR3 is 14 residues long. Germline CDR1 MNHEY, CDR2 SMNVEV (reference sequence). The CDR3 here is CASRPGQTYNEQFF. CDR3 DNA sequence: TGTGCCAGCAGACCGGGACAGACTTACAATGAGCAGTTCTTC.

This clonotype appeared a few times. The chain carries TRBV11-2 and TRBJ2-3, with D tentatively TRBD1 (5 bases). The CDR3 is 15 residues long. Germline CDR1 and CDR2: SGHAT and FQNNGV. The germline V and J ends were trimmed by 4 bases and 5 bases, with 16 bases remaining between them. Here the CDR3 reads CASSSPAVGRDTQYF. The CDR3 nucleotides read TGTGCCAGCAGCTCGCCCGCCGTGGGGCGAGATACGCAGTATTTT. Full variable domain (remainder filled in from reference TRBV11-2 and TRBJ2-3): EAGVAQSPRYKIIEKRQSVAFWCNPISGHATLYWYQQILGQGPKLLIQFQNNGVVDDSQLPKDRFSAERLKGVDSTLKIQPAKLEDSAVYLCASSSPAVGRDTQYFGPGTRLTVL.

The rearrangement joins TRBV7-3 to TRBJ2-7, with D perhaps given as TRBD1 or TRBD2 (5 bases each). CDR1 is SGHTA and CDR2 is FQGTGA in the germline V gene. This CDR3 has 15 amino acids. V lost 5 bases and J 3 bases, leaving 17 bases between the germline ends. The CDR3 coding sequence is TGTGCCAGCAGCCCAAGGCAGGGAAGCGGCTACGAGCAGTACTTC. Protein sequence: CASSPRQGSGYEQYF.

This clonotype appeared a few times. The chain uses TRBV5-6 and TRBJ2-7, with unresolved D. Germline assignment: CDR1 SGHDT and CDR2 YYEEEE. V was clipped by 2 bases and J by 3 bases, with 6 bases between them. The CDR3 is made up of 12 amino acids. CDR3 amino acids: CASSFWNYEQYF. The CDR3 DNA reads TGTGCCAGCAGCTTCTGGAACTACGAGCAGTACTTC.

The sample holds a few counts of this clonotype. The chain uses TRBV5-6 and TRBJ2-1, with 8 bases that match TRBD2. Trimming cost V 4 bases and J 0 bases; bases outside gene matches: 3. The CDR3 length is 15 residues. Germline V gene data show CDR1 as SGHDT and CDR2 as YYEEEE. CDR3 sequence (DNA): TGTGCCAGCAGCCCGCGGGGGGTCTCCTACAATGAGCAGTTCTTC. It is translated as CASSPRGVSYNEQFF.

About this clonotype itself: One junction end disagrees with the germline gene, perhaps due to a read error. CDR3 nucleotide sequence: TGTACCAGCAGTGCCTTAAGGGCGCGGGAGACCCAGTACTTC. This sequence encodes CTSSALRARETQYF. This chain connects TRBV12-3 or TRBV12-4 to TRBJ2-5; D remains ambiguous. The CDR3 extends over 14 amino acids.

This chain links TRBV27 with TRBJ1-5, with unresolved D. The CDR3 runs 18 residues. V was clipped by 1 base and J by 3 bases, with 19 bases between them. Germline lookup yields CDR1 MNHEY and CDR2 SMNVEV (reference sequence). CDR3 bases: TGTGCCAGCAGTTTATTTGCTGGAGAGTTTCGGGCCAATCAGCCCCAGCATTTT. Translation gives CASSLFAGEFRANQPQHF.

The rearrangement joins TRBV7-2 to TRBJ1-2; TRBD1 matches 8 bases. This CDR3 contains 15 residues. V gave up 3 bases and J gave up 6 bases; unmatched junction bases: 9. Germline V gene data show CDR1 as SGHTA and CDR2 as FQGNSA. The CDR3 coding sequence is TGTGCCAGCAGCTTCCTCAGGACAGGGTGGCATGGCTACACCTTC. Its protein is CASSFLRTGWHGYTF.

The V gene is TRBV3-1, the J gene TRBJ1-6, with 8 bases that match TRBD1. V was clipped by 6 bases and J by 15 bases; unmatched bases: 16. Germline-derived CDR1 and CDR2 are LGHDT and YNNKEL (reference sequence). The CDR3 has 15 amino acids. The CDR3 coding sequence is TGTGCCAGCAGAAAAGGGGGGACAGGCGGCGATGTCCTCCACTTT. Protein sequence: CASRKGGTGGDVLHF.

This clonotype was observed at least ten times. The J gene is TRBJ2-3, the V gene TRBV11-2, with 8 nucleotides matching TRBD2. This CDR3 comprises 18 residues. V lost 1 base and J lost 6; bases outside the gene matches: 15. In germline, CDR1 is SGHAT, CDR2 FQNNGV. CDR3 in amino acids: CASSLAPPGGARRDTQYF. DNA of the CDR3: TGTGCCAGCAGCTTAGCCCCTCCGGGGGGGGCACGGCGGGATACGCAGTATTTT.

The chain joins TRBV12-3 or TRBV12-4 to TRBJ2-5; a weak D match, TRBD2 (6 bases). Deletions cut 9 bases from V and 4 bases from J, with 15 bases between. The CDR3 sequence is 13 residues long. The chain's CDR3 is CASGGSDRETQYF. CDR3 nucleotide sequence: TGTGCCAGTGGGGGGTCAGACCGAGAGACCCAGTACTTC.

There are many counts of this clonotype. The chain joins TRBV7-9 to TRBJ2-7, with D possibly matching TRBD1 (6 bases). The CDR3 covers 15 residues. Trimming took off 0 bases at V and 2 bases at J, with 11 bases between the two ends. CDR1 is SEHNR and CDR2 is FQNEAQ in the germline V gene (reference sequence). CDR3 amino acids: CASSLAQAGAYEQYF. In nucleotides, the CDR3 is TGTGCCAGCAGCTTAGCTCAGGCAGGGGCCTACGAGCAGTACTTC.